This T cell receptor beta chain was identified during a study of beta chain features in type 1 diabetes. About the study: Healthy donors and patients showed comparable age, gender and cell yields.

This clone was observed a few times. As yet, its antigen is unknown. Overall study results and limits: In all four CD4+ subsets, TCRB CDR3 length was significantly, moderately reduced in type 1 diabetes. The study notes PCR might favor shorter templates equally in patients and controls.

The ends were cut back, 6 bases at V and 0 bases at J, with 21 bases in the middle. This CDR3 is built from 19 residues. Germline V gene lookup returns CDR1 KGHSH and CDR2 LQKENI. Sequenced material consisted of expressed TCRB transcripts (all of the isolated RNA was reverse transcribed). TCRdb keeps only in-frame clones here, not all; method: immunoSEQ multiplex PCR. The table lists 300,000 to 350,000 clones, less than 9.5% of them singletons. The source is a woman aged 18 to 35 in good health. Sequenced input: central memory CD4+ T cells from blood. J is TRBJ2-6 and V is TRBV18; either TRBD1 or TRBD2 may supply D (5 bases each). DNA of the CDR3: TGTGCCAGCTCCCCGCAACCGGGACGTAGCGCCTCTGGGGCCAACGTCCTGACTTTC. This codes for CASSPQPGRSASGANVLTF.